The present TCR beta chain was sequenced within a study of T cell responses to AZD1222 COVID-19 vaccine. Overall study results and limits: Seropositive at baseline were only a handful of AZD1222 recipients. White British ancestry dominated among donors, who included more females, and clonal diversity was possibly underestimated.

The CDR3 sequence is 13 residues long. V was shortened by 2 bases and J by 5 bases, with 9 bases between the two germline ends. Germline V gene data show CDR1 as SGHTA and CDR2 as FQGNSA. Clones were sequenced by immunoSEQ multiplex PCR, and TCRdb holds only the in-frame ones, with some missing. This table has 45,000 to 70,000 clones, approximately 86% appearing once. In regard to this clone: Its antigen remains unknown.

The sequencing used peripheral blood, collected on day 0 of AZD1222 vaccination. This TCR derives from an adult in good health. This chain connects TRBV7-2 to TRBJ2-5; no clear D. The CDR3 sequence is CASSLTGWETQYF. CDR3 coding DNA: TGTGCCAGCAGCTTAACCGGCTGGGAGACCCAGTACTTC.